One and the same sample provided the 21 T cell receptor beta chains below, sequenced in a study of beta chain features in type 1 diabetes. The sequenced template was cDNA made from the entire isolated RNA. Libraries were prepared by immunoSEQ multiplex PCR; TCRdb keeps only in-frame clonotypes and omits some of them. Found here are 200,000 to 250,000 clones, about 14% of them singletons; the top ten hold roughly 0.019%. The antigens for these receptors are not known. Study outcomes and limitations: Shorter TCRB CDR3s, moderately but significantly so, marked every one of the four CD4+ subsets in Type 1 diabetes patients.

The specimen was naive CD4+ T cells from blood. The receptors derive from a man aged 25 to 40 with type 1 diabetes.

This clone was counted only a few times. The same CDR3 also results from other DNA sequences found in this sample. The chain links TRBV5-1 to TRBJ2-5, with D possibly TRBD1 on 5 matching bases. Looked up from germline, CDR1 is SGHRS and CDR2 is YFSETQ. Between the trimmed V and J ends, which lost 0 bases and 5 bases, there was a span of 5 bases. The CDR3 is made up of 12 amino acids. The CDR3 reads CASSLAGETQYF. For the CDR3, the DNA is TGCGCCAGCAGCTTGGCAGGGGAGACCCAGTACTTC.

The chain's CDR3 is CASRDLAGDEQFF. In DNA, the CDR3 is TGTGCCAGCAGGGATCTAGCGGGAGACGAGCAGTTCTTC. The chain has TRBV25-1 and TRBJ2-1; 10 nucleotides agree with TRBD2. J was trimmed by 10 bases and V by 6 bases; bases with no gene match: 6. The CDR3 contains 13 residues. Germline V gene data show CDR1 as MGHDK and CDR2 as SYGVNS.

The J gene is TRBJ1-1, the V gene TRBV6-5; tentative D call: TRBD1 (5 bases). The CDR3 has 14 residues. Trimming removed 5 bases from V and 4 bases from J, with 14 bases in between. Germline lookup yields CDR1 MNHEY and CDR2 SVGAGI. CDR3 coding DNA: TGTGCCAGCAGTCCTCAGGGAATAGGCACTGAAGCTTTCTTT. Amino acids: CASSPQGIGTEAFF.

This clone was detected only a few times. This same CDR3 is encoded by further DNA sequences in the sample. V is TRBV5-1 and J is TRBJ2-5, with 9 nucleotides matching TRBD1. V lost 0 bases, J lost 4 bases, and 4 bases stayed unmatched. CDR3 length: 15 amino acids. Germline CDR1 SGHRS, CDR2 YFSETQ. The CDR3 sequence: CASSLGDRAGETQYF. CDR3 coding DNA: TGCGCCAGCAGCTTGGGGGACAGGGCGGGAGAGACCCAGTACTTC.

This clone has a handful of counts. The CDR3 DNA reads TGTGCCAGCCTCTCCCCCAGGGCAGATACGCAGTATTTT. It codes for CASLSPRADTQYF. V and J are TRBV25-1 and TRBJ2-3, with D possibly matching TRBD1 (5 bases). CDR3 size: 13 residues. Germline CDR1 is MGHDK and CDR2 is SYGVNS. Trimming cost V 8 bases and J 4 bases, with 13 bases left between them.

In its sample, this clone was seen a few times. This rearrangement joins TRBV6-1 to TRBJ2-5; 7 bases are shared with TRBD1. With V trimmed by 9 bases and J by 7 bases, 8 bases remained unmatched. The CDR3 totals 12 residues. In germline, CDR1 is MNHNS, CDR2 SASEGT. The CDR3 region is CASSGTVGTQYF. DNA of the CDR3: TGTGCCAGTTCTGGGACAGTGGGGACCCAGTACTTC.

This sequence joins TRBV6-6 and TRBJ1-5, with D maybe TRBD1 (6 bases). This CDR3 has 16 amino acids. V was pared by 2 bases and J by 3 bases, with 14 bases between. Germline-derived CDR1 and CDR2 are MNHNY and SVGAGI (reference sequence). The CDR3 here is CASSYPGQGVNQPQHF. As DNA, the CDR3 is TGTGCCAGCAGTTACCCGGGACAAGGGGTCAATCAGCCCCAGCATTTT.

The rearrangement links TRBV5-6 to TRBJ2-7, with D possibly TRBD1 on 6 matching bases. V shed 0 bases and J shed 6 bases, with 10 bases lying between them. Germline values: CDR1 SGHDT, CDR2 YYEEEE. The CDR3 is made up of 13 amino acids. CDR3 sequence reads: CASSLVTGGEQYF. The CDR3 nucleotides read TGTGCCAGCAGCTTGGTGACAGGAGGCGAGCAGTACTTC.

The V gene is TRBV4-1, the J gene TRBJ1-5, with a possible D match to TRBD1 (6 bases). Germline-derived CDR1 and CDR2 are MGHRA and YSYEKL. This CDR3 contains 17 residues. V dropped 1 base and J dropped 2 bases, with 15 bases sitting between them. The CDR3 is CASSQGMGALGNQPQHF. The CDR3 nucleotides are TGCGCCAGCAGCCAAGGGATGGGGGCCCTTGGCAATCAGCCCCAGCATTTT.

The chain recombines TRBV2 with TRBJ2-7; the match to TRBD2 covers 13 bases. Germline CDR1 is SNHLY and CDR2 is FYNNEI. The CDR3 covers 14 residues. The V segment lost 6 bases and the J segment 6 bases; nucleotides outside the gene matches: 5. CDR3 amino acids: CASSQRTSGGEQYF. CDR3 sequence (DNA): TGTGCCAGCAGCCAACGGACTAGCGGGGGCGAGCAGTACTTC. Filled out from reference TRBV2 and TRBJ2-7, the complete variable domain reads EPEVTQTPSHQVTQMGQEVILRCVPISNHLYFYWYRQILGQKVEFLVSFYNNEISEKSEIFDDQFSVERPDGSNFTLKIRSTKLEDSAMYFCASSQRTSGGEQYFGPGTRLTVT.

V and J are TRBV9 and TRBJ1-5; a weak D match, TRBD1 (6 bases). Trimming took off 5 bases at V and 0 bases at J, with 9 bases between the two ends. Germline V gives CDR1 SGDLS, CDR2 YYNGEE. The CDR3 consists of 14 residues. The CDR3 bases are TGTGCCAGCAGTAGACAGGCTAGCAATCAGCCCCAGCATTTT. It encodes CASSRQASNQPQHF. The full variable domain, rest sourced from reference TRBV9 and TRBJ1-5, is DSGVTQTPKHLITATGQRVTLRCSPRSGDLSVYWYQQSLDQGLQFLIQYYNGEERAKGNILERFSAQQFPDLHSELNLSSLELGDSALYFCASSRQASNQPQHFGDGTRLSIL.

This clone was detected only a few times. J is TRBJ2-7 and V is TRBV2; 9 positions match TRBD1. V shed 6 bases, J shed 4 bases, and the junction held 10 bases outside the gene matches. The germline V gene encodes CDR1 SNHLY and CDR2 FYNNEI. The CDR3 sequence is 15 residues long. The CDR3 region is CASSLGQGNLYEQYF. CDR3 coding DNA: TGTGCCAGCAGCCTCGGACAGGGGAATCTTTACGAGCAGTACTTC.

This rearrangement joins TRBV18 to TRBJ2-2; D not resolved. Germline V gene data show CDR1 as KGHSH and CDR2 as LQKENI. The CDR3 runs 15 residues. Trimming cost V 2 bases and J 1 base, with 8 bases left between them. The CDR3 spells CASSPGEGNTGELFF. The DNA for the CDR3 is TGTGCCAGCTCACCAGGAGAAGGGAACACCGGGGAGCTGTTTTTT.

The V and J genes are TRBV2 and TRBJ2-1; 7 nucleotides align to TRBD2. CDR1 and CDR2 from the germline V gene are SNHLY and FYNNEI. The J segment lost 0 bases and the V segment lost 4 bases, leaving 9 bases of the junction unmatched. The CDR3 is 17 residues long. The CDR3 DNA follows: TGTGCCAGCAGTGTAAGGGCTAGCGGCAGCTCCTACAATGAGCAGTTCTTC. Residues: CASSVRASGSSYNEQFF.

Only a few counts were recorded for this clone. The V gene is TRBV18, the J gene TRBJ1-4, with D uncertain. The germline V gene has CDR1 KGHSH and CDR2 LQKENI. CDR3 length: 18 amino acids. V was cut by 2 bases and J by 3 bases, with 19 bases left in between. The CDR3 is CASSPVDVTADANEKLFF. Here the CDR3 DNA reads TGTGCCAGCTCACCAGTCGATGTAACCGCAGATGCTAATGAAAAACTGTTTTTT. The variable domain in full, with the rest retrieved from reference TRBV18 and TRBJ1-4, is NAGVMQNPRHLVRRRGQEARLRCSPMKGHSHVYWYRQLPEEGLKFMVYLQKENIIDESGMPKERFSAEFPKEGPSILRIQQVVRGDSAAYFCASSPVDVTADANEKLFFGSGTQLSVL.

The sample holds a few counts of this clone. The genes are TRBV5-1 and TRBJ1-5, with TRBD1 identical over 9 bases. Losses at the gene ends were 0 bases for V and 6 bases for J; bases not matched to a gene: 7. This CDR3 has 16 amino acids. Looked up from germline, CDR1 is SGHRS and CDR2 is YFSETQ. The CDR3 nucleotides read TGCGCCAGCAGCTTGGGGGACAGGGCGAATGCTCAGCCCCAGCATTTT. It encodes CASSLGDRANAQPQHF.

The sample holds a few counts of this clone. The V and J genes are TRBV19 and TRBJ2-2; D not resolved. There are 14 residues in the CDR3. Trimming pared 7 bases from V and 2 bases from J, leaving 11 bases between. The germline gives CDR1 LNHDA, CDR2 SQIVND (reference sequence). The CDR3 nucleotides are TGTGCCAGTACCCCTGGTAGTAACACCGGGGAGCTGTTTTTT. This encodes CASTPGSNTGELFF.

This clone was counted only a few times. The V and J genes are TRBV6-5 and TRBJ2-3, with 8 nucleotides matching TRBD1. The CDR3 is 15 residues long. Germline V lookup: CDR1 MNHEY, CDR2 SVGAGI. V was clipped by 6 bases and J by 5 bases; unmatched bases: 10. Here the CDR3 DNA reads TGTGCCAGCAGCACGCTTCAGGGGGCTAGAGATACGCAGTATTTT. Its protein product is CASSTLQGARDTQYF.

This rearrangement joins TRBV29-1 to TRBJ2-1; D is perhaps TRBD2 (6 bases). The CDR3 contains 15 residues. Germline V gene sequence: CDR1 SQVTM, CDR2 ANQGSEA. Trimming shortened V by 5 bases and J by 0 bases, and 14 bases separated the two germline ends. The CDR3 region is CSVSRSGSSYNEQFF. In nucleotides, the CDR3 is TGCAGCGTTTCTCGTAGCGGAAGCTCCTACAATGAGCAGTTCTTC.

There are a few counts of this clone. CDR3 DNA sequence: TGCAGCGTTACTTCTCCGGGTGGGACCCAGTACTTC. It specifies CSVTSPGGTQYF. The genes are TRBV29-1 and TRBJ2-5; D is unclear. CDR1 and CDR2 (germline): SQVTM, ANQGSEA. This CDR3 has 12 amino acids. The V end was cut by 5 bases, the J end by 7 bases, with 14 bases between.

The V gene is TRBV18, the J gene TRBJ2-1, with D unresolved. Per germline, CDR1 KGHSH and CDR2 LQKENI. Trimming took off 0 bases at V and 10 bases at J, with 7 bases between the two ends. This CDR3 is built from 12 residues. Here the CDR3 reads CASSPPLSEQFF. DNA for the CDR3: TGTGCCAGCTCACCACCGCTATCCGAGCAGTTCTTC.